A few counts support the clone carrying this TCR beta chain. Its antigen is undetermined. The record originates from a study of T-cell reconstitution after alpha-beta-depleted transplantation in children. V lost 5 bases and J 5 bases, leaving 19 bases between the germline ends. The CDR3 covers 16 residues. General study findings and limits: High day-60 TCRbeta diversity in some patients came from surviving recipient T cells and thymic progenitors.

A library of TCRbeta sequences, prepared with unique molecular identifiers, was generated. TCRdb re-analysed the PCR reads in MiXCR, keeping a single row per CDR3 protein. The sample has 81,000 or so distinct CDR3 sequences, around a sixth seen once. The chain employs TRBV12-3 or TRBV12-4 and TRBJ2-1; a weak D match, TRBD2 (6 bases). Sequences were derived from PBMCs, mostly from graft donor cells, sampled 180 days after TCRalphabeta/CD19-depleted stem cell transplant. This receptor was taken from a male patient under 10 years old who had a stem cell transplant for acute lymphoblastic leukemia, so the T cells may come from the graft donor. The CDR3 spells CASSPRRRAGNNEQFF. In DNA, the CDR3 is TGTGCCAGCAGTCCCCGCCGGCGGGCGGGGAACAATGAGCAGTTCTTC.